Sequencing of this T cell receptor beta chain was carried out in a study of blood T cell repertoires in COVID-19. Study-level background: Spain, Italy and the United States supplied samples that represented acute and convalescent COVID-19.

The count of this clone is one. Authors' processing steps: Amplified reference gene primers provided the basis for estimating nucleated cell counts. Generated by immunoSEQ multiplex PCR, the TCRdb table keeps only in-frame clones and is missing some. V and J calls plus clone size are reproduced from that table; the DNA served to infer D and trimming. This sample has approximately 310,000 clones, with roughly 86% found just once. Germline assignment: CDR1 LNHNV and CDR2 YYDKDF (reference sequence). V shed 0 bases, J shed 2 bases, and the junction held 9 bases outside the gene matches. The CDR3 is 18 amino acids.

Material for sequencing was peripheral blood. This sequence joins TRBV15 and TRBJ2-1, with 8 bases fitting TRBD2. The sequence derives from a woman aged 45-60 years who had recovered from COVID-19. The CDR3 protein is CATSRDRGLGGTYNEQFF. The CDR3 nucleotides read TGTGCCACCAGCAGAGATCGGGGACTAGGAGGGACCTACAATGAGCAGTTCTTC.